This TCR beta chain was identified during a study of OX40 agonist ivuxolimab in advanced cancers. Study overall: With ivuxolimab, an agonistic anti-OX40 (CD134) antibody, patients were treated. Prior checkpoint blockade (anti-PD-1, anti-PD-L1 or anti-CTLA-4) was permitted; approximately 40% had it.

Points from the study as a whole: Compared with CD4+, CD8+ T cells on average had more expanded clones. Relatively little clonal expansion, among the lowest observed, appeared in partial responders at 0.1-3.0 mg/kg.

Sequencing used immunoSEQ multiplex PCR; TCRdb keeps in-frame clones, though not all of them. The sample holds 35,000 to 50,000 clones, 80% to 90% seen once. On this clone: As yet, its antigen is unknown.

The CDR3 length is 15 residues. The V gene lost 2 bases and the J gene lost 0 bases, with 8 bases spanning the gap. CDR1 and CDR2 from the germline V gene are MNHEY and SVGAGI. The sequenced sample was CD4+ or CD8+ T cells sorted from blood, obtained in a trial of the OX40 agonist ivuxolimab. This clonotype originated in an adult with an advanced solid tumor such as melanoma, head and neck, liver or kidney cancer. The chain employs TRBV6-5 and TRBJ1-3; no clear D. Here the CDR3 DNA reads TGTGCCAGCAGTTACGCGGGCATCTCTGGAAACACCATATATTTT. Protein sequence: CASSYAGISGNTIYF.